Sequencing of this TCR beta chain was carried out in a study of cytomegalovirus exposure and HLA in healthy donors. Clones were read by immunoSEQ multiplex PCR, and TCRdb kept only the in-frame ones, dropping some. The table lists roughly 190,000 clones, about 83% of them singletons, with roughly 1.5% in the top ten. Study-level points and caveats: Despite most TCR sequences being rare, some public TCRs occurred in many donors. In vitro experiments confirmed that a few CMV-associated chains were specific for CMV antigens.

Germline values: CDR1 SGHRS, CDR2 YFSETQ. Trimming removed 5 bases from V and 8 bases from J, with 11 bases in between. The CDR3 is 13 residues long. As for this clone: As yet, its antigen is unknown.

Material: PBMCs. The clonotype originates from a woman between 18 and 29 years old in good health and CMV-seronegative. The rearrangement joins TRBV5-1 to TRBJ1-6; D gene ambiguous. CDR3 in amino acids: CASRGVKDSPLHF. CDR3 sequence (DNA): TGCGCCAGCAGGGGAGTGAAAGATTCACCCCTCCACTTT. Variable domain in full (rest from reference TRBV5-1 and TRBJ1-6): KAGVTQTPRYLIKTRGQQVTLSCSPISGHRSVSWYQQTPGQGLQFLFEYFSETQRNKGNFPGRFSGRQFSNSRSEMNVSTLELGDSALYLCASRGVKDSPLHFGNGTRLTVT.